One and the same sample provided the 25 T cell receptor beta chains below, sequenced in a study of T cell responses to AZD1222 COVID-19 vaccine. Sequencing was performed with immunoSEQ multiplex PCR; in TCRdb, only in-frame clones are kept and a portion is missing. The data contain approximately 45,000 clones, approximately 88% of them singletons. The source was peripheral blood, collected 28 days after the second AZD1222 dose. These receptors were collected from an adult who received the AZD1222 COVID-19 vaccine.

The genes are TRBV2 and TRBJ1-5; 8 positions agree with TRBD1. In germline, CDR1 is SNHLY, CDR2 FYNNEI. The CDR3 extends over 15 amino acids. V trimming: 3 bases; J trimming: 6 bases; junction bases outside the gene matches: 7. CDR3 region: CASSEAAGGPQPQHF. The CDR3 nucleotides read TGTGCCAGCAGTGAGGCGGCAGGGGGCCCTCAGCCCCAGCATTTT.

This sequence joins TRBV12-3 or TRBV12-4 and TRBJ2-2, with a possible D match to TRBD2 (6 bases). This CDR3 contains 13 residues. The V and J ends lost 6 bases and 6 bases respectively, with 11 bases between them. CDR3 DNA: TGTGCCAGCAGCCCCTGGGGGGCCGGGGAGCTGTTTTTT. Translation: CASSPWGAGELFF.

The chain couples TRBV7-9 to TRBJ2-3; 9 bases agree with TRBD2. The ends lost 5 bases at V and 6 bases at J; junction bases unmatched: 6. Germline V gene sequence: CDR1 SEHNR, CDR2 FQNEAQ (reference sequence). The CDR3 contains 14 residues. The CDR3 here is CASSKRTSVDTQYF. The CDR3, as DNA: TGTGCCAGCAGCAAACGGACTAGCGTCGATACGCAGTATTTT.

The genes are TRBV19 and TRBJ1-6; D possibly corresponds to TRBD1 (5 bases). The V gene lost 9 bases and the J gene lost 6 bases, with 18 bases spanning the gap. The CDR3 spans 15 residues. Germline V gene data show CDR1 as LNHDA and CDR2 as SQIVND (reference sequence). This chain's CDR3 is CASPKGQGANSPLHF. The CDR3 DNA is TGTGCCAGCCCGAAGGGGCAGGGTGCTAATTCACCCCTCCACTTT.

The CDR3 bases are TGTGCCAGCAGCGTAGCTGGGGAGTGGAACGAGCAGTACTTC. This sequence encodes CASSVAGEWNEQYF. V is TRBV9 and J is TRBJ2-7; TRBD2 might be the D (5 bases). CDR1 is SGDLS, CDR2 YYNGEE, per germline. The CDR3 spans 14 residues. Trimming stripped 0 bases from V and 5 bases from J, with 12 bases between.

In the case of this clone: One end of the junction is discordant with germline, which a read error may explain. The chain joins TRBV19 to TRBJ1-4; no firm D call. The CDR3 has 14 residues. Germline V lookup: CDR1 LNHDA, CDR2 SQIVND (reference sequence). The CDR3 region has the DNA TGTGCCAGTAGCATAGATTTTAAGAATGAAAAACTGTTTTTT. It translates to CASSIDFKNEKLFF.

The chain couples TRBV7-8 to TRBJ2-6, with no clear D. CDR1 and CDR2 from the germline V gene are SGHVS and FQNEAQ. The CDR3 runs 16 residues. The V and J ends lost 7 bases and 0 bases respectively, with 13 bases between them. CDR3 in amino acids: CASTLSTVSGANVLTF. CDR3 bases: TGTGCCAGCACCCTTAGTACCGTCTCTGGGGCCAACGTCCTGACTTTC.

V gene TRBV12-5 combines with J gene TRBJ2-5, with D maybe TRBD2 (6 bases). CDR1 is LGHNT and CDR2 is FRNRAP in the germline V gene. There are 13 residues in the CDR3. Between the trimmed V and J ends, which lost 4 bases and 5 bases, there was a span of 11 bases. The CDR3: CASGSRGYETQYF. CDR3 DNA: TGTGCTAGTGGTTCGCGGGGATACGAGACCCAGTACTTC.

CDR3 residues: CASSSTGGNQPQHF. In DNA form, the CDR3 reads TGTGCCAGCAGCTCTACAGGGGGCAATCAGCCCCAGCATTTT. This rearrangement joins TRBV13 to TRBJ1-5, with 7 bases aligning to TRBD1. In germline, CDR1 is PRHDT, CDR2 FYEKMQ (reference sequence). CDR3 length equals 14 residues. V shed 4 bases and J 2 bases; nucleotides not matched to a gene: 2.

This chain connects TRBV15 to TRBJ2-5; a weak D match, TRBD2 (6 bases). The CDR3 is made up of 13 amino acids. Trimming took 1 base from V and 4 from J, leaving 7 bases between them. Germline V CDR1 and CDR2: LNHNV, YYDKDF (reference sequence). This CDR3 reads CATSRGGGETQYF. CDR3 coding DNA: TGTGCCACCAGCAGAGGGGGAGGAGAGACCCAGTACTTC.

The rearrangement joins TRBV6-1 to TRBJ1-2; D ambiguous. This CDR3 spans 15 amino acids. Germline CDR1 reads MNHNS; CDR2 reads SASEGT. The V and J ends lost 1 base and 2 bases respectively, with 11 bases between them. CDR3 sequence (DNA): TGTGCCAGCAGTGAAGGTTACACTAAGAACTATGGCTACACCTTC. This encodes CASSEGYTKNYGYTF.

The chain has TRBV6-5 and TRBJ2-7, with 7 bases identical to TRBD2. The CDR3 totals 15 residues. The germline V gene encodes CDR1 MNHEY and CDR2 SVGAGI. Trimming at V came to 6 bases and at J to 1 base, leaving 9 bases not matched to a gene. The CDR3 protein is CASRRGGTVSYEQYF. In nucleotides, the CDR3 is TGTGCCAGCAGGAGGGGAGGGACCGTATCCTACGAGCAGTACTTC.

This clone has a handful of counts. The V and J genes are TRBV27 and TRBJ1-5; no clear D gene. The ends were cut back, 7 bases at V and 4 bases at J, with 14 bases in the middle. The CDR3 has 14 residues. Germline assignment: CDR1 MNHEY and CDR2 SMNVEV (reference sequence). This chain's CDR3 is CASNAVGWNQPQHF. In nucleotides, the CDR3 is TGTGCCAGCAACGCAGTAGGATGGAATCAGCCCCAGCATTTT.

CDR3 in DNA: TGTGCCAGTACTAGCATGGACACCGGGGAGCTGTTTTTT. Its translation: CASTSMDTGELFF. The chain combines TRBV19 with TRBJ2-2; D possibly corresponds to TRBD2 (5 bases). CDR3 length equals 13 residues. V dropped 7 bases and J dropped 3 bases, with 9 bases sitting between them. Germline V gives CDR1 LNHDA, CDR2 SQIVND (reference sequence).

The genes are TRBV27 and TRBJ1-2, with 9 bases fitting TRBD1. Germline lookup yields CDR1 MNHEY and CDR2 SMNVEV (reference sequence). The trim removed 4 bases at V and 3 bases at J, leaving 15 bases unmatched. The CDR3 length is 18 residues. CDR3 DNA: TGTGCCAGCAGTTCCTCGCTTTCCGGGACAGGGTATGACTATGGCTACACCTTC. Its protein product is CASSSSLSGTGYDYGYTF.

The CDR3 spells CASSLTGANVLTF. CDR3 DNA: TGTGCCAGCAGCTTGACTGGGGCCAACGTCCTGACTTTC. J is TRBJ2-6 and V is TRBV5-6; no reliable D call. This CDR3 is 13 amino acids long. CDR1 and CDR2 (germline): SGHDT, YYEEEE. The V end was cut by 1 base, the J end by 2 bases, with 1 base between.

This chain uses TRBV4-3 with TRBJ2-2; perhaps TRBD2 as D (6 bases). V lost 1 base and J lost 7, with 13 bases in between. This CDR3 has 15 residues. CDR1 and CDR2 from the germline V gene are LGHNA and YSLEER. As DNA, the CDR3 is TGCGCCAGCAGCCAAGCGGGAGCAGGGAGCGGGGAGCTGTTTTTT. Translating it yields CASSQAGAGSGELFF.

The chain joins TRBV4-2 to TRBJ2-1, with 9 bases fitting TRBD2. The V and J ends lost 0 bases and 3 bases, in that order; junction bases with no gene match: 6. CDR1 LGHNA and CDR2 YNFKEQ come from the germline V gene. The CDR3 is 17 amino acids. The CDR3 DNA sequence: TGTGCCAGCAGCCAAGAGGGCCAGACTAGCGGCTACAATGAGCAGTTCTTC. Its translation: CASSQEGQTSGYNEQFF.

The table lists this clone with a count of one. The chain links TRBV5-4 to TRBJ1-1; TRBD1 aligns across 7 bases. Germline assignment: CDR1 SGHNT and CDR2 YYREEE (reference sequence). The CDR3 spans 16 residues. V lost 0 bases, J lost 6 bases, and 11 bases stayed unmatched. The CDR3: CASSLARSRGSAEAFF. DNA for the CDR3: TGTGCCAGCAGCTTGGCTAGATCCAGGGGGAGCGCTGAAGCTTTCTTT.

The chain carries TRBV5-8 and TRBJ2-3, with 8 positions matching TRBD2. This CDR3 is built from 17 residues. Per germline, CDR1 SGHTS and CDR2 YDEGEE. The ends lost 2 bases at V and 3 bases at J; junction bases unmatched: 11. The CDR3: CASSFTVGSGATDTQYF. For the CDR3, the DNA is TGTGCCAGCAGCTTTACCGTCGGTAGCGGGGCGACAGATACGCAGTATTTT. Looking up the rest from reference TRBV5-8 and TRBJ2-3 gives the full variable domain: EAGVTQSPTHLIKTRGQQATLRCSPISGHTSVYWYQQALGLGLQFLLWYDEGEERNRGNFPPRFSGRQFPNYSSELNVNALELEDSALYLCASSFTVGSGATDTQYFGPGTRLTVL.

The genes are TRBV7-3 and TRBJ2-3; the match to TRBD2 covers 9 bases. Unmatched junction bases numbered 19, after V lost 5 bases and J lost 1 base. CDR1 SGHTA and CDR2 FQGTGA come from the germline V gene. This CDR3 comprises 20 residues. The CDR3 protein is CASSDPGQSGGPVGTDTQYF. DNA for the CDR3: TGTGCCAGCAGCGACCCCGGTCAAAGCGGGGGGCCGGTGGGCACAGATACGCAGTATTTT.

CDR3 in amino acids: CASSPRINEQFF. The CDR3 coding sequence is TGTGCCAGCAGCCCGCGGATCAATGAGCAGTTCTTC. V usage is TRBV11-1 and J usage is TRBJ2-1; no definite D call. This CDR3 is 12 amino acids long. Germline CDR1 is SGHAT and CDR2 is FQDESV (reference sequence). V was clipped by 5 bases and J by 6 bases, with 8 bases between them.

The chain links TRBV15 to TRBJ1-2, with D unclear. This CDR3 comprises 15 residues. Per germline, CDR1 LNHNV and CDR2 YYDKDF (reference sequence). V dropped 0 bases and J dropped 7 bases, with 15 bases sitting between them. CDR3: CATSRDIGFGSGYTF. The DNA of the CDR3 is TGTGCCACCAGCAGAGATATAGGGTTCGGGTCTGGCTACACCTTC.

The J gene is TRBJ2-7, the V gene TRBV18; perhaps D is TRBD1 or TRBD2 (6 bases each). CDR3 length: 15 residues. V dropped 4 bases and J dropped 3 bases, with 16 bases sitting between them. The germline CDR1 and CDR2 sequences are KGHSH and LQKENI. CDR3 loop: CASSLGQGDFYEQYF. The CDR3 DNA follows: TGTGCCAGCTCACTGGGACAAGGGGACTTCTACGAGCAGTACTTC.

CDR3 bases: TGTGCCAGCAGCAGGACTAGCGGGAACTACAATGAGCAGTTCTTC. Its translation: CASSRTSGNYNEQFF. The chain is built from TRBV3-1 (or the pseudogene TRBV3-2) and TRBJ2-1; TRBD2 aligns across 12 bases. V shed 5 bases and J 3 bases; nucleotides not matched to a gene: 2. The CDR3 totals 15 residues. The germline gives CDR1 LGHDT, CDR2 YNNKEL (reference sequence).